The text below deals with one TCR beta chain. The sample is drawn from a study of healthy donors' naive CD4 and CD8 T cells. Each TCR library used roughly 510 ng of total RNA and a linear amplification protocol. TCRdb re-derived calls from the reads in MiXCR, one entry per CDR3 protein. This table holds roughly 200,000 distinct CDR3 sequences, over 60% found once. Per germline, CDR1 SQVTM and CDR2 ANQGSEA. The CDR3 extends over 13 amino acids. The ends lost 6 bases at V and 2 bases at J; junction bases unmatched: 4. The chain employs TRBV29-1 and TRBJ2-1; 7 bases line up with TRBD1. Sequencing was carried out using naive CD4+ and CD8+ T cells sorted from blood, pooled from several donors. The clonotype originates from a pool of human donors in good health; the sample pools cells from several healthy donors. The CDR3 reads CSVGQLTYNEQFF. In DNA, the CDR3 is TGCAGCGTGGGACAGCTGACCTACAATGAGCAGTTCTTC.